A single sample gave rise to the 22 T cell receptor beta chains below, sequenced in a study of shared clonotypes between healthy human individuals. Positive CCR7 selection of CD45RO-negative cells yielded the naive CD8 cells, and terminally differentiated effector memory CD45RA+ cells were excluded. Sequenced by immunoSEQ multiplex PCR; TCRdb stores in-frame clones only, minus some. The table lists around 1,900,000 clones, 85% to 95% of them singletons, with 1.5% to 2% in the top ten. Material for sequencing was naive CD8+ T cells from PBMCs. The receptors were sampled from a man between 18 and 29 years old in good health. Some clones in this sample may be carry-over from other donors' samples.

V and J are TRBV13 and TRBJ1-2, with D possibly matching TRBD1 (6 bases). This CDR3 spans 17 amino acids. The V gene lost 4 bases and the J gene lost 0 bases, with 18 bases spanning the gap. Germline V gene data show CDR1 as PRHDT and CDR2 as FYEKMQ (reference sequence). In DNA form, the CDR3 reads TGTGCCAGCAGCTCAGGGGACCTTCTGGTCGCTAACTATGGCTACACCTTC. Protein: CASSSGDLLVANYGYTF.

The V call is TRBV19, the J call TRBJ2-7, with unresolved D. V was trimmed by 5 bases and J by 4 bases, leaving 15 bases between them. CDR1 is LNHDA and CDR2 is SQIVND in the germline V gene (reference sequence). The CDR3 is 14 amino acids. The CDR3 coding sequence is TGTGCCAGTAGTGCCGAGGAGCTCGGGTACGAGCAGTACTTC. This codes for CASSAEELGYEQYF.

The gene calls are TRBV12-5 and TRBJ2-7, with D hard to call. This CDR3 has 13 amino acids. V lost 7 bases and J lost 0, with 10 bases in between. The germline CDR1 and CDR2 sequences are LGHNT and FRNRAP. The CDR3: CASATGGSYEQYF. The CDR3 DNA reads TGTGCTAGTGCGACGGGCGGCTCCTACGAGCAGTACTTC.

The CDR3 region has the DNA TGTGCTAGTGGTTTGTATCGGGACTGGAGCAGCCAAGAGACCCAGTACTTC. This translates into CASGLYRDWSSQETQYF. This chain links TRBV12-5 with TRBJ2-5, with D possibly TRBD2 on 6 matching bases. Germline CDR1 and CDR2: LGHNT and FRNRAP. Trimming removed 2 bases from V and 1 base from J, with 17 bases in between. This CDR3 is built from 17 residues.

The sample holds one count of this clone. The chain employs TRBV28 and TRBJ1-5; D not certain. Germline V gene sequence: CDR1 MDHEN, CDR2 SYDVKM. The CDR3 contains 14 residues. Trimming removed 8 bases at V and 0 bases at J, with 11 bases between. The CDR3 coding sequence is TGTGCCAGCGCTCAGGTCGCTAGCAATCAGCCCCAGCATTTT. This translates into CASAQVASNQPQHF.

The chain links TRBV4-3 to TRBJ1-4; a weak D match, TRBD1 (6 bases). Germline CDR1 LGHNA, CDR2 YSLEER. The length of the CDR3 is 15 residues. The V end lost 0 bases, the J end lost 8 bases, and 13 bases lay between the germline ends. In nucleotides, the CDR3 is TGCGCCAGCAGCCAAGATGGGGGGGCGAGGGAAAAACTGTTTTTT. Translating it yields CASSQDGGAREKLFF.

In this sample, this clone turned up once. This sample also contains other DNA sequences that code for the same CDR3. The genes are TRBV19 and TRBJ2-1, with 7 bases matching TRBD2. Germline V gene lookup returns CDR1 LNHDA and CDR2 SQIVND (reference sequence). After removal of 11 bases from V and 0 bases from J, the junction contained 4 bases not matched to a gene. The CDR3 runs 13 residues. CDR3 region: CASRDYSYNEQFF. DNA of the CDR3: TGTGCCTCGCGGGACTACTCCTACAATGAGCAGTTCTTC.

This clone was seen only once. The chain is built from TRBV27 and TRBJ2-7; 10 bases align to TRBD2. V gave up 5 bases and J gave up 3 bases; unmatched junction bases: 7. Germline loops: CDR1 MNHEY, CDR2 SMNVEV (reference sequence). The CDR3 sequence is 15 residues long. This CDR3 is CASSPFSGRIYEQYF. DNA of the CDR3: TGTGCCAGCAGTCCCTTTAGCGGGAGGATCTACGAGCAGTACTTC.

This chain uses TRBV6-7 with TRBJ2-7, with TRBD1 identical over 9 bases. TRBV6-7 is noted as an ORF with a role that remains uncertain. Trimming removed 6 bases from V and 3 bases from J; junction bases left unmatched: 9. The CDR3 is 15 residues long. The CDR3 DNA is TGTGCCAGCAGAACCCGGGACAGGGCTATCTACGAGCAGTACTTC. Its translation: CASRTRDRAIYEQYF.

CDR3 bases: TGTGCCAGCAGTTACATCGGCGGGGACAATGAGCAGTTCTTC. Translation: CASSYIGGDNEQFF. The chain joins TRBV27 to TRBJ2-1; D is possibly TRBD2 (6 bases). V was shortened by 4 bases and J by 5 bases, with 12 bases between the two germline ends. This CDR3 has 14 residues. Germline CDR1 MNHEY, CDR2 SMNVEV (reference sequence).

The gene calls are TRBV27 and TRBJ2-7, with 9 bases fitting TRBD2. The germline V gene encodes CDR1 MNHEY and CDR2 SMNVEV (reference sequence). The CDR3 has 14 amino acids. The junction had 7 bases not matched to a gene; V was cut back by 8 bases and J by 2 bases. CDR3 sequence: CASGASGAAYEQYF. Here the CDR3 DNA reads TGTGCCAGCGGGGCTAGCGGGGCGGCCTACGAGCAGTACTTC.

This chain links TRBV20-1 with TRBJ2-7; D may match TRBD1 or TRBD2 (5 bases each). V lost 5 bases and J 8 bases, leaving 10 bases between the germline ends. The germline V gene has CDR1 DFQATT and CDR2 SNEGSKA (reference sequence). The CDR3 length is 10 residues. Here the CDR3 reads CSAVRDQQYF. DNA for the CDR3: TGCAGTGCTGTCCGGGACCAGCAGTACTTC.

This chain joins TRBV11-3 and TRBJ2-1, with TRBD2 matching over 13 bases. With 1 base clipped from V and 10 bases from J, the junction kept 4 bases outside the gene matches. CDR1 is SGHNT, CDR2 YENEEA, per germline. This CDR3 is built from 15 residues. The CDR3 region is CASSLAGTSGEEQFF. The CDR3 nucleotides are TGTGCCAGCAGCTTAGCCGGGACTAGCGGGGAAGAGCAGTTCTTC.

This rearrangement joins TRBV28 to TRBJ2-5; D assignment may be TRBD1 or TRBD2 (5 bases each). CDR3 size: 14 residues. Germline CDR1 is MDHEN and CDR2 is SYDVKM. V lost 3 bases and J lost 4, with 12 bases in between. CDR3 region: CASSFSGAGETQYF. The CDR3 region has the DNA TGTGCCAGCAGTTTCTCCGGGGCGGGAGAGACCCAGTACTTC.

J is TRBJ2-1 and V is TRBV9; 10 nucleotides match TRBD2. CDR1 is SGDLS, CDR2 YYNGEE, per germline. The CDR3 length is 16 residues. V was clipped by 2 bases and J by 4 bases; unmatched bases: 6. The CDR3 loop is CASSVSGRDLYNEQFF. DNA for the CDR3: TGTGCCAGCAGCGTGAGCGGGAGGGACTTGTACAATGAGCAGTTCTTC.

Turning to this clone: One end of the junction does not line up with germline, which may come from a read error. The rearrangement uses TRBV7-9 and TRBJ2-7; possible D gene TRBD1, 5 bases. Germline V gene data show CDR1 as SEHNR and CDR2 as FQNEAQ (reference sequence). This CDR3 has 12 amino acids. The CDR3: CASSSNSQALNF. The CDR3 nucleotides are TGTGCCAGCAGCTCCAATTCACAGGCTCTCAACTTC.

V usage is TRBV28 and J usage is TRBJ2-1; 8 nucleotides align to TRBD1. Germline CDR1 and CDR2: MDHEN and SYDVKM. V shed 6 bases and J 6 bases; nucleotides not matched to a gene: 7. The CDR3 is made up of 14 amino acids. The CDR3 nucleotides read TGTGCCAGCAGATCCGGGACAGGCTTCAATGAGCAGTTCTTC. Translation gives CASRSGTGFNEQFF.

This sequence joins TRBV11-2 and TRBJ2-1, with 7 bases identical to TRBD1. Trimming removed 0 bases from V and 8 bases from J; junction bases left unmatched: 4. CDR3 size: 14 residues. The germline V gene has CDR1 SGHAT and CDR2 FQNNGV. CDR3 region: CASSLETGLDEQFF. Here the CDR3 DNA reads TGTGCCAGCAGCTTAGAGACAGGGCTCGATGAGCAGTTCTTC.

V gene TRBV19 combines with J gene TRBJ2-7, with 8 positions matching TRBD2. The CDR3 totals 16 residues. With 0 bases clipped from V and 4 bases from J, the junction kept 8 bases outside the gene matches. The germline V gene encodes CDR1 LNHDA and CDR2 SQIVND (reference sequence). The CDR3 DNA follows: TGTGCCAGTAGTATAGATCTCGCCAGCGGGAGTTACGAGCAGTACTTC. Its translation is CASSIDLASGSYEQYF.

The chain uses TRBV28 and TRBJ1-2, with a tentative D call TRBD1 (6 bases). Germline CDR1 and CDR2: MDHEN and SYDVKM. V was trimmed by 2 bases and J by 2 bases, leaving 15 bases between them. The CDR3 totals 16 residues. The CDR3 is CASSLGEGVPNYGYTF. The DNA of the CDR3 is TGTGCCAGCAGTTTAGGGGAGGGGGTTCCCAACTATGGCTACACCTTC.

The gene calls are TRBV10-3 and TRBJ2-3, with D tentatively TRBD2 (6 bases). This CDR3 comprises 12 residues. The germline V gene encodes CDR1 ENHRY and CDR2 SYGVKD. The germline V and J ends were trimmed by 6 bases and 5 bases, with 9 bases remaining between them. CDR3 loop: CAIREGLDTQYF. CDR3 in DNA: TGTGCCATCAGGGAGGGCCTAGATACGCAGTATTTT.

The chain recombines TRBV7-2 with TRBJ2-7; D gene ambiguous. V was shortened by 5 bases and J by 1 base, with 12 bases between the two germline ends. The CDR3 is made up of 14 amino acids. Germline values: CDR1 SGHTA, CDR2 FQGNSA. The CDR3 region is CASSHGLVSYEQYF. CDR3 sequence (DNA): TGTGCCAGCAGCCATGGGCTGGTGTCCTACGAGCAGTACTTC. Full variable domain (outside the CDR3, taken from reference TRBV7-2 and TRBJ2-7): GAGVSQSPSNKVTEKGKDVELRCDPISGHTALYWYRQSLGQGLEFLIYFQGNSAPDKSGLPSDRFSAERTGGSVSTLTIQRTQQEDSAVYLCASSHGLVSYEQYFGPGTRLTVT.